The 14 T cell receptor beta chains below come from one sample, sequenced in a study of OX40 agonist ivuxolimab in advanced cancers. Measured with immunoSEQ multiplex PCR; TCRdb has only the in-frame clones, and not every one. The sample consists of roughly 75,000 clones, around 89% of them appearing once. The source was CD4+ or CD8+ T cells sorted from blood, collected in a trial of the OX40 agonist ivuxolimab. Receptors originate from an adult with an advanced solid tumor such as melanoma, head and neck, liver or kidney cancer.

This clone was detected only once. The chain has TRBV2 and TRBJ2-2, with 9 bases aligning to TRBD2. The V segment lost 0 bases and the J segment 1 base; nucleotides outside the gene matches: 0. The V gene's germline CDR1 is SNHLY and CDR2 FYNNEI. This CDR3 is built from 16 residues. The CDR3, as DNA: TGTGCCAGCAGTGAAGCAGCGGGGGGGAACACCGGGGAGCTGTTTTTT. This encodes CASSEAAGGNTGELFF. The whole variable domain, filled in from reference TRBV2 and TRBJ2-2, reads EPEVTQTPSHQVTQMGQEVILRCVPISNHLYFYWYRQILGQKVEFLVSFYNNEISEKSEIFDDQFSVERPDGSNFTLKIRSTKLEDSAMYFCASSEAAGGNTGELFFGEGSRLTVL.

This chain uses TRBV2 with TRBJ1-3, with D perhaps matching TRBD1 (6 bases). The CDR3 length is 14 residues. Germline V CDR1 and CDR2: SNHLY, FYNNEI. V was clipped by 3 bases and J by 0 bases, with 6 bases between them. Here the CDR3 reads CASSEDSSGNTIYF. The CDR3 DNA sequence: TGTGCCAGCAGTGAGGACAGCTCTGGAAACACCATATATTTT.

The J gene is TRBJ2-5, the V gene TRBV9; tentative D call: TRBD1 (6 bases). CDR1 and CDR2 from the germline V gene are SGDLS and YYNGEE. The CDR3 runs to 14 residues. The germline V and J ends were trimmed by 0 bases and 0 bases, with 6 bases remaining between them. CDR3 protein: CASSVEGDQETQYF. The DNA for the CDR3 is TGTGCCAGCAGCGTAGAGGGGGACCAAGAGACCCAGTACTTC.

V usage is TRBV28 and J usage is TRBJ2-1; the D gene is possibly TRBD2 (5 bases). V gave up 5 bases and J gave up 9 bases, with 5 bases separating them. This CDR3 region has 10 residues. The germline gives CDR1 MDHEN, CDR2 SYDVKM. The CDR3 reads CASSGGEQFF. As DNA, the CDR3 is TGTGCCAGCAGTGGAGGTGAGCAGTTCTTC.

The chain combines TRBV5-4 with TRBJ2-7, with D possibly TRBD2 on 5 matching bases. V gave up 2 bases and J gave up 4 bases, with 13 bases separating them. This CDR3 contains 14 residues. The V gene's germline CDR1 is SGHNT and CDR2 YYREEE (reference sequence). The CDR3 DNA reads as TGTGCCAGCAGCTTACCGGGATCAGATTACGAGCAGTACTTC. Translated, it gives CASSLPGSDYEQYF.

CDR3 coding DNA: TGTGCCAGCAGTGACTCTGCGGGAGTAGGCAATGAGCAGTTCTTC. Amino acids: CASSDSAGVGNEQFF. V gene TRBV6-4 combines with J gene TRBJ2-1; 7 nucleotides agree with TRBD2. Per germline, CDR1 MRHNA and CDR2 SNTAGT. V gave up 0 bases and J gave up 6 bases; unmatched junction bases: 5. This CDR3 has 15 residues.

V is TRBV10-3 and J is TRBJ2-7, with 7 bases identical to TRBD1. Germline-derived CDR1 and CDR2 are ENHRY and SYGVKD. The CDR3 consists of 16 residues. The junction had 5 bases not matched to a gene; V was cut back by 0 bases and J by 0 bases. The CDR3 loop is CAISESKGGPSYEQYF. CDR3 sequence (DNA): TGTGCCATCAGTGAGTCGAAAGGGGGCCCCTCCTACGAGCAGTACTTC.

The chain carries TRBV29-1 and TRBJ2-7; D possibly corresponds to TRBD2 (6 bases). CDR3 size: 14 residues. Trimming took off 0 bases at V and 2 bases at J, with 11 bases between the two ends. Germline V gene lookup returns CDR1 SQVTM and CDR2 ANQGSEA. CDR3 protein: CSVEDKAGPYEQYF. CDR3 nucleotide sequence: TGCAGCGTTGAAGATAAAGCGGGCCCCTACGAGCAGTACTTC.

V gene TRBV7-8 combines with J gene TRBJ2-5, with 7 bases lining up with TRBD2. The germline gives CDR1 SGHVS, CDR2 FQNEAQ. After removal of 1 base from V and 2 bases from J, the junction contained 7 bases not matched to a gene. The CDR3 totals 16 residues. The CDR3 DNA is TGTGCCAGCAGCTTAGTTTCAAGCGGGGAACAAGAGACCCAGTACTTC. Its translation is CASSLVSSGEQETQYF.

J is TRBJ2-3 and V is TRBV4-3; D unresolved. Germline V gene data show CDR1 as LGHNA and CDR2 as YSLEER. V lost 0 bases and J lost 4, with 5 bases in between. The CDR3 totals 13 residues. CDR3 bases: TGCGCCAGCAGCCAAGATTTGCCAGATACGCAGTATTTT. Translation gives CASSQDLPDTQYF.

This clone appeared a single time. The chain has TRBV28 and TRBJ1-2; 11 bases are shared with TRBD1. The junction had 13 bases not matched to a gene; V was cut back by 4 bases and J by 3 bases. This CDR3 is 18 amino acids long. CDR1 and CDR2 from the germline V gene are MDHEN and SYDVKM. The CDR3 nucleotides read TGTGCCAGCAGTTCAAGGATGGACAGGGGGCTCCCCCACTATGGCTACACCTTC. As protein: CASSSRMDRGLPHYGYTF.

In DNA, the CDR3 is TGTGCCAGCAGCATCGGGACAGGGGGCTCTCGGACCGGGGAGCTGTTTTTT. Translated, it gives CASSIGTGGSRTGELFF. J is TRBJ2-2 and V is TRBV9; 12 bases are a match to TRBD1. The CDR3 consists of 17 residues. Germline CDR1 reads SGDLS; CDR2 reads YYNGEE. V shed 4 bases and J 5 bases; nucleotides not matched to a gene: 9.

V is TRBV4-1 and J is TRBJ2-7; 7 bases agree with TRBD1. With V trimmed by 1 base and J by 3 bases, 6 bases remained unmatched. CDR1 is MGHRA, CDR2 YSYEKL, per germline. The CDR3 is made up of 15 amino acids. The CDR3 here is CASSQVPGGVYEQYF. The CDR3 DNA is TGCGCCAGCAGCCAAGTTCCAGGGGGTGTCTACGAGCAGTACTTC.

The chain combines TRBV11-2 with TRBJ2-7; no reliable D call. Trimming cost V 1 base and J 4 bases, with 5 bases left between them. Germline V gene lookup returns CDR1 SGHAT and CDR2 FQNNGV. This CDR3 is 12 amino acids long. CDR3 in amino acids: CASSLGIYEQYF. DNA for the CDR3: TGTGCCAGCAGCTTAGGTATATACGAGCAGTACTTC.